A selection of T cell receptor beta chains follows, all from one sample in a study of CD8 T cells in ankylosing spondylitis. TCRdb reanalysed the 5' RACE reads using MiXCR and keeps one entry per CDR3 protein. Altogether around 130,000 distinct CDR3 sequences are present, 7% being singletons, with the ten largest covering 10% to 15%. The sequencing input was blood, either unsorted or a sorted T cell fraction (not recorded which). The receptors stem from a male donor with ankylosing spondylitis or in good health (not recorded which). CDR3s include the opening cysteine and the closing phenylalanine or tryptophan. Each record gives: J gene, clone size, V gene, D gene, CDR3 protein, CDR3 DNA. The D gene is left open where the match is weak. The size entry is marked missing in some rows and otherwise reads once, few, many or a size class.

j_call: TRBJ2-7
clone_size: many
v_call: TRBV4-2
d_call: NA
cdr3_aa: CASSQSPGQNYEQYF
cdr3_nt: TGTGCCAGCAGCCAATCCCCGGGACAAAACTACGAGCAGTACTTC

j_call: TRBJ2-3
clone_size: many
v_call: TRBV5-1
d_call: TRBD2
cdr3_aa: CASSLGLGLGTDTQYF
cdr3_nt: TGCGCCAGCAGCTTGGGCTTGGGACTAGGGACAGATACGCAGTATTTT

j_call: TRBJ1-2
clone_size: many
v_call: TRBV20-1
d_call: TRBD1
cdr3_aa: CSAGTGGGYGYTF
cdr3_nt: TGCAGTGCGGGGACAGGGGGCGGGTATGGCTACACCTTC

j_call: TRBJ1-3
clone_size: many
v_call: TRBV5-1
d_call: NA
cdr3_aa: CASSWGEGAGNTIYF
cdr3_nt: TGCGCCAGCAGCTGGGGTGAGGGGGCTGGAAACACCATATATTTT

j_call: TRBJ2-2
clone_size: NA
v_call: TRBV7-2
d_call: NA
cdr3_aa: CASSFNGWNTGELFF
cdr3_nt: TGTGCCAGCAGCTTTAACGGGTGGAACACCGGGGAGCTGTTTTTT

j_call: TRBJ1-5
clone_size: many
v_call: TRBV5-1
d_call: NA
cdr3_aa: CASSLAGDSNQPQHF
cdr3_nt: TGCGCCAGCAGCTTGGCAGGAGATAGCAATCAGCCCCAGCATTTT

j_call: TRBJ2-2
clone_size: many
v_call: TRBV29-1
d_call: NA
cdr3_aa: CSVSGVTGELFF
cdr3_nt: TGCAGCGTTTCGGGGGTCACCGGGGAGCTGTTTTTT

j_call: TRBJ2-7
clone_size: many
v_call: TRBV28
d_call: NA
cdr3_aa: CASSMGLLYEQYF
cdr3_nt: TGTGCCAGCAGTATGGGTCTTCTCTACGAGCAGTACTTC

j_call: TRBJ2-1
clone_size: many
v_call: TRBV5-1
d_call: NA
cdr3_aa: CASSLEGNNEQFF
cdr3_nt: TGCGCCAGCAGCTTGGAGGGGAACAATGAGCAGTTCTTC

j_call: TRBJ2-1
clone_size: many
v_call: TRBV11-2
d_call: TRBD2
cdr3_aa: CASSVRIGGGSSYNEQFF
cdr3_nt: TGTGCCAGCAGCGTAAGAATAGGTGGCGGGAGCTCCTACAATGAGCAGTTCTTC

j_call: TRBJ2-3
clone_size: many
v_call: TRBV20-1
d_call: TRBD1
cdr3_aa: CSVDRASTDTQYF
cdr3_nt: TGCAGTGTTGACAGGGCTAGCACAGATACGCAGTATTTT

j_call: TRBJ2-3
clone_size: many
v_call: TRBV6-2/TRBV6-3
d_call: NA
cdr3_aa: CASSIRASTDTQYF
cdr3_nt: TGTGCCAGCAGTATCCGGGCCTCCACAGATACGCAGTATTTT

j_call: TRBJ2-1
clone_size: many
v_call: TRBV5-1
d_call: TRBD2
cdr3_aa: CASLAGGTNYNEQFF
cdr3_nt: TGCGCCAGCCTCGCGGGGGGCACTAACTACAATGAGCAGTTCTTC

j_call: TRBJ2-4
clone_size: many
v_call: TRBV5-4
d_call: TRBD2
cdr3_aa: CASGLAGDIQYF
cdr3_nt: TGTGCCAGCGGGCTAGCGGGAGACATTCAGTACTTC

j_call: TRBJ2-7
clone_size: many
v_call: TRBV12-3/TRBV12-4
d_call: TRBD1
cdr3_aa: CASSPGQGIDEQYF
cdr3_nt: TGTGCCAGCAGCCCGGGACAGGGTATTGACGAGCAGTACTTC

j_call: TRBJ1-1
clone_size: many
v_call: TRBV5-1
d_call: NA
cdr3_aa: CASSSGDTEAFF
cdr3_nt: TGCGCCAGCAGCTCAGGGGACACTGAAGCTTTCTTT

j_call: TRBJ2-7
clone_size: NA
v_call: TRBV9
d_call: TRBD2
cdr3_aa: CASAPYIGLAGTYEQYF
cdr3_nt: TGTGCCAGCGCTCCCTACATAGGACTAGCGGGGACCTACGAGCAGTACTTC

j_call: TRBJ2-1
clone_size: NA
v_call: TRBV7-9
d_call: NA
cdr3_aa: CASSPSEGWGADNEQFF
cdr3_nt: TGTGCCAGCAGCCCTAGTGAGGGATGGGGGGCTGACAATGAGCAGTTCTTC

j_call: TRBJ1-5
clone_size: many
v_call: TRBV5-1
d_call: TRBD1
cdr3_aa: CASSLGDRGNQPQHF
cdr3_nt: TGCGCCAGCAGCTTGGGGGACAGGGGAAATCAGCCCCAGCATTTT

j_call: TRBJ2-1
clone_size: many
v_call: TRBV5-1
d_call: NA
cdr3_aa: CASSLRPSSYNEQFF
cdr3_nt: TGCGCCAGCAGCTTGCGCCCCAGCTCCTACAATGAGCAGTTCTTC

j_call: TRBJ2-2
clone_size: many
v_call: TRBV9
d_call: NA
cdr3_aa: CASSLRDYNTGELFF
cdr3_nt: TGTGCCAGCAGCTTAAGAGACTATAACACCGGGGAGCTGTTTTTT

j_call: TRBJ2-7
clone_size: NA
v_call: TRBV12-3/TRBV12-4
d_call: NA
cdr3_aa: CASGQFYEQYF
cdr3_nt: TGTGCCAGCGGTCAGTTCTACGAGCAGTACTTC

j_call: TRBJ2-2
clone_size: many
v_call: TRBV20-1
d_call: NA
cdr3_aa: CSARDPHRAENTGELFF
cdr3_nt: TGCAGTGCTAGAGACCCCCATCGAGCGGAGAACACCGGGGAGCTGTTTTTT

j_call: TRBJ2-3
clone_size: many
v_call: TRBV11-2
d_call: NA
cdr3_aa: CASSFGEGTDTQYF
cdr3_nt: TGTGCCAGCAGCTTCGGGGAAGGGACAGATACGCAGTATTTT

j_call: TRBJ2-1
clone_size: many
v_call: TRBV11-2
d_call: NA
cdr3_aa: CASSTDWRRGGSYNEQFF
cdr3_nt: TGTGCCAGCAGCACTGACTGGCGGCGCGGAGGATCCTACAATGAGCAGTTCTTC

j_call: TRBJ2-1
clone_size: NA
v_call: TRBV28
d_call: NA
cdr3_aa: CASSSIDNEQFF
cdr3_nt: TGTGCCAGCAGTTCTATAGACAATGAGCAGTTCTTC

j_call: TRBJ2-3
clone_size: many
v_call: TRBV20-1
d_call: TRBD2
cdr3_aa: CSAHPPSGKGGSSTDTQYF
cdr3_nt: TGCAGTGCTCATCCACCTAGCGGGAAGGGGGGATCTAGCACAGATACGCAGTATTTT

j_call: TRBJ2-2
clone_size: many
v_call: TRBV11-1
d_call: NA
cdr3_aa: CASSSRKEGGRNTGELFF
cdr3_nt: TGTGCCAGCAGCTCACGGAAGGAGGGAGGCCGGAACACCGGGGAGCTGTTTTTT

j_call: TRBJ2-1
clone_size: many
v_call: TRBV5-1
d_call: NA
cdr3_aa: CASSLGWVDEQFF
cdr3_nt: TGCGCCAGCAGCTTGGGATGGGTAGACGAGCAGTTCTTC

j_call: TRBJ1-2
clone_size: medium-sized
v_call: TRBV20-1
d_call: NA
cdr3_aa: CSAKDTNYGYTF
cdr3_nt: TGCAGTGCTAAGGACACGAACTATGGCTACACCTTC

j_call: TRBJ2-5
clone_size: many
v_call: TRBV24-1
d_call: NA
cdr3_aa: CATSDRRGDVETQYF
cdr3_nt: TGTGCCACCAGTGACCGCAGGGGGGATGTGGAGACCCAGTACTTC

j_call: TRBJ1-2
clone_size: many
v_call: TRBV7-9
d_call: TRBD1
cdr3_aa: CASSFSGTGGGYGYTF
cdr3_nt: TGTGCCAGCAGCTTCTCCGGGACAGGGGGCGGCTATGGCTACACCTTC

j_call: TRBJ2-1
clone_size: NA
v_call: TRBV9
d_call: TRBD1
cdr3_aa: CASSQPGTGSYNEQFF
cdr3_nt: TGTGCCAGCAGCCAACCCGGGACAGGGTCCTACAATGAGCAGTTCTTC

j_call: TRBJ1-2
clone_size: many
v_call: TRBV5-1
d_call: NA
cdr3_aa: CASSLAETYYGYTF
cdr3_nt: TGCGCCAGCAGCTTGGCCGAGACCTACTATGGCTACACCTTC

j_call: TRBJ2-1
clone_size: many
v_call: TRBV24-1
d_call: NA
cdr3_aa: CATSDNHNEQFF
cdr3_nt: TGTGCCACCAGTGATAACCACAATGAGCAGTTCTTC

j_call: TRBJ2-1
clone_size: many
v_call: TRBV20-1
d_call: TRBD2
cdr3_aa: CSATNGASGSNEQFF
cdr3_nt: TGCAGTGCTACAAACGGGGCTAGCGGGAGCAATGAGCAGTTCTTC

j_call: TRBJ1-5
clone_size: many
v_call: TRBV20-1
d_call: TRBD1
cdr3_aa: CSARSDRDHQPQHF
cdr3_nt: TGCAGTGCTAGGTCCGACAGGGATCATCAGCCCCAGCATTTT

j_call: TRBJ1-5
clone_size: many
v_call: TRBV12-3/TRBV12-4
d_call: TRBD1
cdr3_aa: CASSLGRTGGNQPQHF
cdr3_nt: TGTGCCAGCAGTTTAGGGAGGACAGGGGGCAATCAGCCCCAGCATTTT

j_call: TRBJ2-3
clone_size: NA
v_call: TRBV28
d_call: TRBD2
cdr3_aa: CASSPGTSGRYTDTQYF
cdr3_nt: TGTGCCAGCAGTCCCGGGACTAGCGGGAGATACACAGATACGCAGTATTTT

j_call: TRBJ1-5
clone_size: NA
v_call: TRBV19
d_call: NA
cdr3_aa: CASSIVQGTQPQHF
cdr3_nt: TGTGCCAGTAGTATAGTCCAGGGTACCCAGCCCCAGCATTTT

j_call: TRBJ2-2
clone_size: many
v_call: TRBV4-1
d_call: TRBD2
cdr3_aa: CASSHPTSGSAGELFF
cdr3_nt: TGCGCCAGCAGCCACCCTACTAGCGGGAGTGCCGGGGAGCTGTTTTTT

j_call: TRBJ1-5
clone_size: few
v_call: TRBV30
d_call: NA
cdr3_aa: CAWSDDSWQPQHF
cdr3_nt: TGTGCCTGGAGTGACGACAGTTGGCAGCCCCAGCATTTT

j_call: TRBJ2-7
clone_size: few
v_call: TRBV4-1
d_call: TRBD1
cdr3_aa: CASSQPGTGTPYEQYF
cdr3_nt: TGCGCCAGCAGCCAACCCGGGACAGGAACCCCCTACGAGCAGTACTTC

j_call: TRBJ2-1
clone_size: NA
v_call: TRBV20-1
d_call: TRBD1
cdr3_aa: CSARDWTGTYNEQFF
cdr3_nt: TGCAGTGCTAGAGACTGGACAGGGACCTACAATGAGCAGTTCTTC

j_call: TRBJ1-2
clone_size: many
v_call: TRBV6-1
d_call: TRBD1
cdr3_aa: CASTQGAGNYGYTF
cdr3_nt: TGTGCCAGCACACAGGGGGCTGGGAACTATGGCTACACCTTC